A single sample gave rise to the 32 T cell receptor beta chains below, sequenced in a study of CXCR3-negative and CXCR3-positive naive CD8 T cells. These receptors lack a known antigen. Through 5' RACE with UMI labels, the TRB cDNA libraries were prepared. TCRdb re-analyzed the 5' RACE reads; it lists each CDR3 protein once, without DNA. The table counts around 88,000 distinct CDR3 sequences; nearly 0.85% lies in the top ten. Study outcomes and limitations: Relative to CXCR3-negative naive cells, CXCR3-positive naive cells had more hydrophobic TRB CDR3s.

The sequenced sample consisted of naive CXCR3+ CD8+ T cells from blood. Subset noted: CD45RO-CCR7+CD27+CD95- naive CD8+ T cells expressing CXCR3 (TNR3+). Receptors originate from a human donor in good health. Some clones in this sample may be carry-over from other donors' samples.

J is TRBJ2-3 and V is TRBV6-5; TCRdb reports TRBD2, a call that lacks DNA to check it against. The CDR3 contains 17 residues. Per germline, CDR1 MNHEY and CDR2 SVGAGI. The CDR3: CASSYNLAGGSTDTQYF.

This chain uses TRBV7-2 with TRBJ2-1; TCRdb returns TRBD1, unconfirmable since there is no DNA. Germline V gene lookup returns CDR1 SGHTA and CDR2 FQGNSA. CDR3 size: 16 residues. The CDR3 is CASSLGDRDSYNEQFF.

V usage is TRBV6-2 or TRBV6-3 and J usage is TRBJ1-5; TCRdb designates TRBD1, a call that cannot be tested without DNA. Germline V gene lookup returns CDR1 MNHEY and CDR2 SVGEGT. The CDR3 covers 16 residues. CDR3 amino acids: CASGFNPGQGDQPQHF.

The chain has TRBV20-1 and TRBJ2-2; TCRdb names TRBD2, which stays unverified in the absence of DNA. CDR1 is DFQATT and CDR2 is SNEGSKA in the germline V gene (reference sequence). The CDR3 has 16 residues. The CDR3 region is CSAKDLAGVRTGELFF.

The chain recombines TRBV12-3 or TRBV12-4 with TRBJ2-3. The CDR3 runs to 14 residues. CDR3 in amino acids: CASSLSGETDTQYF.

The rearrangement joins TRBV7-9 to TRBJ2-7. The CDR3 has 14 residues. Germline CDR1 and CDR2: SEHNR and FQNEAQ (reference sequence). The CDR3 protein is CASSLDESSYEQYF.

This chain joins TRBV28 and TRBJ2-7. CDR1 MDHEN and CDR2 SYDVKM come from the germline V gene. The CDR3 is made up of 13 amino acids. The CDR3 region is CASRPSGRYEQYF. The full variable domain, rest sourced from reference TRBV28 and TRBJ2-7, is DVKVTQSSRYLVKRTGEKVFLECVQDMDHENMFWYRQDPGLGLRLIYFSYDVKMKEKGDIPEGYSVSREKKERFSLILESASTNQTSMYLCASRPSGRYEQYFGPGTRLTVT.

The J gene is TRBJ2-2, the V gene TRBV28; TCRdb's D call of TRBD1 is untestable without DNA. Germline loops: CDR1 MDHEN, CDR2 SYDVKM. This CDR3 is 15 amino acids long. CDR3 loop: CASNAGQLNTGELFF.

The chain uses TRBV7-2 and TRBJ2-1; TCRdb indicates TRBD1, and absent DNA this call remains unverified. The CDR3 runs to 18 residues. Germline V gene sequence: CDR1 SGHTA, CDR2 FQGNSA. The CDR3 loop is CASISLTLPGQVFDEQFF. The whole variable domain, filled in from reference TRBV7-2 and TRBJ2-1, reads GAGVSQSPSNKVTEKGKDVELRCDPISGHTALYWYRQSLGQGLEFLIYFQGNSAPDKSGLPSDRFSAERTGGSVSTLTIQRTQQEDSAVYLCASISLTLPGQVFDEQFFGPGTRLTVL.

V gene TRBV21-1 combines with J gene TRBJ2-1; TCRdb indicates TRBD1, and absent DNA this call remains unverified. TRBV21-1 represents a pseudogene. This CDR3 is built from 15 residues. The CDR3 spells CASSPKQGVGNEQFF.

The V and J genes are TRBV18 and TRBJ1-1; the D call from TCRdb, TRBD1, cannot be confirmed without DNA. Per germline, CDR1 KGHSH and CDR2 LQKENI. This CDR3 region has 14 residues. CDR3 sequence: CASSTINPGFGAFF. Looking up the rest from reference TRBV18 and TRBJ1-1 gives the full variable domain: NAGVMQNPRHLVRRRGQEARLRCSPMKGHSHVYWYRQLPEEGLKFMVYLQKENIIDESGMPKERFSAEFPKEGPSILRIQQVVRGDSAAYFCASSTINPGFGAFFGQGTRLTVV.

The chain employs TRBV15 and TRBJ2-7; TCRdb indicates TRBD1, and absent DNA this call remains unverified. The CDR3 is 15 residues long. Germline-derived CDR1 and CDR2 are LNHNV and YYDKDF (reference sequence). CDR3 sequence: CATSSRRGLAYEQYF.

The chain employs TRBV7-9 and TRBJ2-5; absent DNA, TCRdb's TRBD2 call cannot be checked. Germline CDR1 SEHNR, CDR2 FQNEAQ (reference sequence). This CDR3 is built from 14 residues. This CDR3 is CASSLGGLAETQYF.

The chain is built from TRBV6-5 and TRBJ1-4. Germline V gene lookup returns CDR1 MNHEY and CDR2 SVGAGI. CDR3 size: 13 residues. This CDR3 is CAPDGPTNEKLFF.

The gene calls are TRBV29-1 and TRBJ2-3; TCRdb designates TRBD1, a call that cannot be tested without DNA. CDR3 length: 14 amino acids. Germline V gene data show CDR1 as SQVTM and CDR2 as ANQGSEA. Here the CDR3 reads CSAPTSGATDTQYF.

The rearrangement joins TRBV7-6 to TRBJ2-2; the D gene TCRdb calls, TRBD2, cannot be checked with no DNA. Germline V CDR1 and CDR2: SGHVS, FNYEAQ. CDR3 length: 17 residues. This chain's CDR3 is CASSPTSGGASAGELFF.

The chain employs TRBV23-1 and TRBJ1-2; checking the TCRdb D call of TRBD1 is not possible without DNA. Being an ORF, TRBV23-1 has a function that is uncertain. The CDR3 consists of 14 residues. The CDR3 sequence is CASSPGTVGNGYTF.

The J gene is TRBJ2-1, the V gene TRBV7-9; TCRdb calls TRBD1, which cannot be checked without DNA. The CDR3 spans 13 residues. The germline V gene encodes CDR1 SEHNR and CDR2 FQNEAQ (reference sequence). This chain's CDR3 is CASSLWDPDEQFF.

This rearrangement joins TRBV5-5 to TRBJ2-2; TCRdb calls TRBD2, which cannot be checked without DNA. Per the germline V gene, CDR1 is SGHKS and CDR2 is YYEKEE (reference sequence). The CDR3 covers 16 residues. The CDR3 here is CASSLIAGGPFGELFF. The whole variable domain, remainder taken from reference TRBV5-5 and TRBJ2-2, is DAGVTQSPTHLIKTRGQQVTLRCSPISGHKSVSWYQQVLGQGPQFIFQYYEKEERGRGNFPDRFSARQFPNYSSELNVNALLLGDSALYLCASSLIAGGPFGELFFGEGSRLTVL.

CDR3 protein: CASSGAPRSYEHYF. The chain uses TRBV25-1 and TRBJ2-7; there is no DNA to check the TCRdb D call of TRBD2. Per the germline V gene, CDR1 is MGHDK and CDR2 is SYGVNS. The CDR3 length is 14 residues.

This rearrangement joins TRBV29-1 to TRBJ2-3. The germline gives CDR1 SQVTM, CDR2 ANQGSEA. This CDR3 spans 14 amino acids. CDR3 sequence: CSVGTESSTDTQYF.

This chain joins TRBV29-1 and TRBJ2-2. CDR3 length equals 11 residues. The germline V gene has CDR1 SQVTM and CDR2 ANQGSEA. This chain's CDR3 is CSVESAGELFF.

The chain uses TRBV7-6 and TRBJ2-1; TCRdb indicates TRBD1, and absent DNA this call remains unverified. Germline V lookup: CDR1 SGHVS, CDR2 FNYEAQ. This CDR3 has 14 residues. This CDR3 is CASSSDDRSSEQFF.

The chain joins TRBV7-9 to TRBJ2-7; no DNA is available, so the TRBD2 call from TCRdb remains unchecked. Germline V gene lookup returns CDR1 SEHNR and CDR2 FQNEAQ (reference sequence). The CDR3 sequence is 15 residues long. The CDR3 is CASSLVLAAAYEQYF.

The rearrangement joins TRBV5-6 to TRBJ2-7. Germline CDR1 reads SGHDT; CDR2 reads YYEEEE. The CDR3 is 13 residues long. This CDR3 is CASSLGFMDEQYF.

V usage is TRBV20-1 and J usage is TRBJ2-7; TCRdb's D call of TRBD2 is untestable without DNA. CDR3 length: 13 amino acids. Germline loops: CDR1 DFQATT, CDR2 SNEGSKA (reference sequence). CDR3 region: CSATSSGSYEQYF.

V is TRBV28 and J is TRBJ2-3; the D call from TCRdb, TRBD2, cannot be confirmed without DNA. The CDR3 spans 15 residues. Germline V lookup: CDR1 MDHEN, CDR2 SYDVKM. The CDR3 loop is CASSFSSGGADTQYF.

The V and J genes are TRBV20-1 and TRBJ2-1; as DNA is missing, the TRBD1 call by TCRdb cannot be tested. The CDR3 is 17 residues long. The germline CDR1 and CDR2 sequences are DFQATT and SNEGSKA (reference sequence). CDR3 loop: CSAKAPGTGGAYNEQFF.

V and J are TRBV28 and TRBJ2-7; TCRdb names TRBD2, which stays unverified in the absence of DNA. Germline loops: CDR1 MDHEN, CDR2 SYDVKM. CDR3 length equals 14 residues. CDR3: CASSLGLRVYEQYF.

The chain is built from TRBV18 and TRBJ2-7. The CDR3 covers 15 residues. Germline CDR1 KGHSH, CDR2 LQKENI. The CDR3 loop is CASSPQDRPSYEQYF.

This sequence joins TRBV4-1 and TRBJ2-1; no DNA is available, so the TRBD1 call from TCRdb remains unchecked. The CDR3 length is 16 residues. Germline CDR1 is MGHRA and CDR2 is YSYEKL. Here the CDR3 reads CASSQPPGQGNNEQFF.

This chain uses TRBV11-3 with TRBJ1-1. The CDR3 extends over 11 amino acids. The V gene's germline CDR1 is SGHNT and CDR2 YENEEA. CDR3 amino acids: CASSSDSEAFF.